The TCR beta chain described here comes from a study of T cells in Graves' hyperthyroidism and ophthalmopathy (dated by TCRdb to 2018 to 2020). Turning to the overall study: Peripheral blood samples were taken at initial diagnosis, before any treatment was given. According to the paper, TCR Vbeta CDR3 sequencing was carried out on 135 peripheral blood samples, which came from 40 to 45 ophthalmopathy, approximately 78 hyperthyroidism and some 17 progressor patients. The roughly 100 discovery patients were randomly divided into training and test sets at a 7:3 ratio. In addition, the study compared T-cell repertoires in thyroid tissue and in blood from several Graves' hyperthyroidism patients. An independent validation cohort of around 20 hyperthyroidism patients and 15 or so patients who later progressed to ophthalmopathy tested prospective prediction of ophthalmopathy. Once sampling was done, hyperthyroidism patients were given methimazole at a starting dose of 30 mg daily, whereas ophthalmopathy patients were given high-dose intravenous methylprednisolone. To identify distinguishing TCR V-J signatures, a discovery cohort of 100 or so patients was used, comprising 40 to 45 with Graves' ophthalmopathy and around 60 with stable Graves' hyperthyroidism. Here is what the overall study found, with its caveats: In validation, the model predicted progression to ophthalmopathy a median of 6.5 months before onset, with roughly 68% sensitivity and roughly 73% specificity. No statistical method was used to set the sample size in advance, and investigators knew the group allocation. Most expanded thyroid clonotypes (frequency above 0.001) were also detected in blood, suggesting blood repertoires may reflect thyroid immune responses. In cross-validation, a model built on a 13 V-J signature told ophthalmopathy apart from stable hyperthyroidism with 87.88% sensitivity and about 81% specificity, and in testing the same model reached 80%/75%.

The TCR beta CDR3 regions were amplified from RNA transcripts. The first round of RT-PCR for the TCR CDR3 was performed with the HTBI primer set and the Qiagen OneStep RT-PCR kit. The libraries were constructed in a second round of multiplex PCR and then size-selected and purified. Libraries were sequenced paired-end with 100 bp reads on an Illumina HiSeq2000. Per the original workflow: SOAPnuke was used to process the raw data, removing reads that contained adapters or uncalled bases, had a mean Phred below 15, or lacked an exact match to the constant primer or identifier. High-quality paired reads were merged using COPE v1.2.5, and each unique nucleotide sequence was defined as a clonotype. MiTCR v1.1 was used to align the clonotypes against IMGT TRBV, TRBD and TRBJ reference segments. The analysis was restricted to V-J combinations with a frequency above 0.0001, which together covered approximately 99% of the repertoires. A TCS score was defined as the ratio of F50 (clonal expansion) to E x V (chaos), with BLOSUM62-based TCRdist applied between CDR3 peptides within each V-J. Welch's t-statistics and random forest reduced roughly 500 V-J features to fewer than 15, which were used in a naive Bayes classifier (R e1071). The raw public reads went through TCRdb reprocessing: fastp at Q25, MiXCR clone calling, in-frame beta chains kept. Rows matching on CDR3 protein sequence are summarized as one entry with the most common DNA and genes. The V and J calls were determined by TCRdb, not by the authors. Within this sample are 300,000 or so distinct CDR3 sequences, with 15% to 20% of them counted one time only. Approximately 57% of the sample comes from the top ten.

Moderately to severely active disease, a Clinical Activity Score of at least 3, a NOSPECS grade of at least 4, and a duration under 3 months were present in ophthalmopathy patients. Patients with uncontrolled infections, other autoimmune diseases, pregnancy or lactation were excluded. Diagnoses relied on clinical symptoms, serum thyroxine and TRAb, thyroid ultrasound and orbital computed tomography. Ficoll-Paque density gradient centrifugation was used to isolate PBMCs from around 10 ml of fresh peripheral blood. Total RNA was extracted with Trizol reagent, and quality was checked on an Agilent 2100 Bioanalyzer. Ten or more counts support this clonotype. Its antigen is still unknown. No base quality information exists; no much larger clone differs at one position. The sample taken for sequencing was blood. This TCR was sampled from a woman aged 60 to 75 with Graves' ophthalmopathy.

The CDR3 in this case is CASSLTDRVSTEAFF. The DNA sequence reads TGCGCCAGCAGCTTGACAGACAGGGTTAGCACTGAAGCTTTCTTT. The chain links TRBV5-1 with TRBJ1-1, with 7 bases matching TRBD1. From V the trimming removes 1 base and from J it removes 4 bases, while the gene matches leave 7 bases of the junction unaccounted for. CDR1 SGHRS and CDR2 YFSETQ were looked up in the germline V gene. The CDR3 numbers 15 residues from cysteine through phenylalanine. Only the CDR3 DNA is retained, 45 bases long and in frame from the first base.